A selection of T cell receptor beta chains follows, all from one sample in a study of T-cell reconstitution after alpha-beta-depleted transplantation in children. In TCRdb, the PCR reads were re-called with MiXCR into one record per CDR3 protein. The top ten clones hold 5% of a sample with around 800,000 distinct CDR3 sequences, under 20% of them seen once. Sequencing was performed on PBMCs, mostly from graft donor cells, taken 360 days after TCRalphabeta/CD19-depleted stem cell transplant. Receptors were obtained from a male patient aged 5 to 17 who had a stem cell transplant for acute lymphoblastic leukemia, so the T cells may come from the graft donor. Both conserved end residues are part of each CDR3. D genes are given only for firm matches. Rows may omit the clone size; those that give it use once, few, many or a size class.

v_gene	j_gene	abundance	d_gene	CDR3nt	CDR3aa
TRBV7-2	TRBJ2-7	few	.	TGTGCCAGCAGCTCTCTAAACTACTACGAGCAGTACTTC	CASSSLNYYEQYF
TRBV18	TRBJ2-7	.	.	TGTGCCAGCTCACCACCAGCCAGGAAGAAAGATTACGAGCAGTACTTC	CASSPPARKKDYEQYF
TRBV28	TRBJ2-1	.	.	TGTGCCAGCATTGGTCTAGGAACAGACAGGAGCTCCTACAATGAGCAGTTCTTC	CASIGLGTDRSSYNEQFF
TRBV7-9	TRBJ1-1	many	.	TGTGCCAGCAGCGACAAACAGGGACTCAACACTGAAGCTTTCTTT	CASSDKQGLNTEAFF
TRBV12-3/TRBV12-4	TRBJ2-7	few	.	TGTGCCAGCGGCGACGGGGTGATCTACGAGCAGTACTTC	CASGDGVIYEQYF
TRBV29-1	TRBJ2-5	.	TRBD1	TGTAGCGCAAGTAGACAGGGTTCGTTGGAGACCCAGTACTTC	CSASRQGSLETQYF
TRBV29-1	TRBJ2-7	.	.	TGCAGCGCTAGACAGTTCTACGAGCAGTACTTC	CSARQFYEQYF
TRBV3-1	TRBJ2-3	many	TRBD2	TGTGCCAGCAGCCAAGAACTAGCGGGAGACGTAACAGATACGCAGTATTTT	CASSQELAGDVTDTQYF
TRBV6-1	TRBJ2-7	.	.	TGTGCCAGCAGCCAACCCGCGGGCCCAGGGGATTACGAGCAGTACTTC	CASSQPAGPGDYEQYF
TRBV12-3/TRBV12-4	TRBJ2-7	once	TRBD2	TGTGCCAGCAGTCCACCCCCTGAGCGGGACCTCTACGAGCAGTACTTC	CASSPPPERDLYEQYF